The 30 T cell receptor beta chains in this list originate from one sample, sequenced in a study of identical twins. TCRdb re-analysed the 5' RACE reads in MiXCR, keeping a single row per CDR3 protein. The table has hundreds of thousands of distinct CDR3 sequences, roughly 24% seen once. These data were also filed under a second study, of T cells expressing NK-cell markers.

The sequenced sample was CD4+ T cells sorted from blood. These receptors were taken from a woman between 18 and 29 years old in good health.

The V and J genes are TRBV12-3 or TRBV12-4 and TRBJ1-5; 7 nucleotides line up with TRBD1. J was trimmed by 6 bases and V by 5 bases; bases with no gene match: 13. The length of the CDR3 is 16 residues. The CDR3 loop is CASSPGPDRVSQPQHF. CDR3 coding DNA: TGTGCCAGCAGTCCTGGGCCCGACAGGGTCAGTCAGCCCCAGCATTTT.

The DNA of the CDR3 is TGCAGTGCTAGACTGACCGACTTCGCAGATACGCAGTATTTT. Encoded protein: CSARLTDFADTQYF. The J gene is TRBJ2-3, the V gene TRBV20-1; D call uncertain. CDR1 is DFQATT and CDR2 is SNEGSKA in the germline V gene (reference sequence). The CDR3 length is 14 residues. V lost 2 bases and J 4 bases, leaving 13 bases between the germline ends.

The chain uses TRBV6-1 and TRBJ2-2; 13 bases map to TRBD2. The CDR3 spans 14 residues. J lost 5 bases, V lost 7 bases, and 1 base had no gene match. Germline CDR1 is MNHNS and CDR2 is SASEGT. CDR3 residues: CASKGLAGTGELFF. CDR3 DNA sequence: TGTGCCAGCAAGGGACTAGCGGGGACCGGGGAGCTGTTTTTT.

This clonotype was detected a few times. This rearrangement joins TRBV5-1 to TRBJ2-5, with a weak D call TRBD1 (5 bases). This CDR3 region has 12 residues. Germline values: CDR1 SGHRS, CDR2 YFSETQ. V gave up 2 bases and J gave up 5 bases, with 7 bases separating them. CDR3 residues: CASSLQDETQYF. In nucleotides, the CDR3 is TGCGCCAGCAGCTTACAGGACGAGACCCAGTACTTC. The entire variable domain, with the rest obtained from reference TRBV5-1 and TRBJ2-5, is as follows: KAGVTQTPRYLIKTRGQQVTLSCSPISGHRSVSWYQQTPGQGLQFLFEYFSETQRNKGNFPGRFSGRQFSNSRSEMNVSTLELGDSALYLCASSLQDETQYFGPGTRLLVL.

This clonotype came up a few times. The gene calls are TRBV5-8 and TRBJ2-1, with a tentative D call TRBD2 (6 bases). V lost 5 bases to trimming and J lost 7 bases, with 22 bases between them. From germline, CDR1 is SGHTS and CDR2 YDEGEE. CDR3 length: 16 amino acids. CDR3 nucleotide sequence: TGTGCCAGCAGAGCTAGGGAGGATCCCAGACCAAATGAGCAGTTCTTC. It yields the protein CASRAREDPRPNEQFF.

This chain connects TRBV12-3 or TRBV12-4 to TRBJ2-7; 9 bases are shared with TRBD1. J lost 7 bases, V lost 5 bases, and 12 bases had no gene match. The CDR3 runs to 15 residues. The CDR3 protein is CASSRGTGFLGEQYF. CDR3 DNA: TGTGCCAGCAGTAGAGGGACAGGGTTCCTGGGTGAGCAGTACTTC.

The table lists this clonotype with a few counts. V usage is TRBV20-1 and J usage is TRBJ1-2; 8 nucleotides match TRBD1. CDR1 is DFQATT, CDR2 SNEGSKA, per germline (reference sequence). The CDR3 covers 13 residues. The V gene end was trimmed by 5 bases and the J gene end by 8 bases; junction bases not matched to a gene: 10. The CDR3 region has the DNA TGCAGTGCTGGCGCCACAGGGGGTCGCGGCTACACCTTC. It is translated as CSAGATGGRGYTF.

The rearrangement uses TRBV7-8 and TRBJ2-7; D is ambiguous. The CDR3 contains 13 residues. The V end lost 4 bases, the J end lost 3 bases, and 10 bases lay between the germline ends. Germline loops: CDR1 SGHVS, CDR2 FQNEAQ. In nucleotides, the CDR3 is TGTGCCAGCAGCTACGGATCGTACTACGAGCAGTACTTC. Its protein product is CASSYGSYYEQYF.

The rearrangement links TRBV7-2 to TRBJ2-3, with D tentatively TRBD1 or TRBD2 (6 bases each). The germline V and J ends were trimmed by 2 bases and 0 bases, with 12 bases remaining between them. The CDR3 extends over 16 amino acids. From germline, CDR1 is SGHTA and CDR2 FQGNSA. This CDR3 is CASSLFEGGSTDTQYF. The CDR3 DNA follows: TGTGCCAGCAGCTTATTTGAGGGGGGTAGCACAGATACGCAGTATTTT. The full variable domain, its missing parts supplied by reference TRBV7-2 and TRBJ2-3, is GAGVSQSPSNKVTEKGKDVELRCDPISGHTALYWYRQSLGQGLEFLIYFQGNSAPDKSGLPSDRFSAERTGGSVSTLTIQRTQQEDSAVYLCASSLFEGGSTDTQYFGPGTRLTVL.

This chain links TRBV20-1 with TRBJ2-6; 8 nucleotides agree with TRBD1. This CDR3 comprises 15 residues. Trimming took 6 bases from V and 2 from J; bases not matched to a gene: 6. In germline, CDR1 is DFQATT, CDR2 SNEGSKA (reference sequence). This chain's CDR3 is CSATKTGAGANVLTF. The DNA of the CDR3 is TGCAGTGCCACCAAGACAGGGGCTGGGGCCAACGTCCTGACTTTC.

This clonotype has a handful of counts. The gene calls are TRBV24-1 and TRBJ2-5; D tentatively fits TRBD1 or TRBD2 (5 bases each). The CDR3 extends over 13 amino acids. The V end was cut by 6 bases, the J end by 2 bases, with 9 bases between. CDR1 KGHDR and CDR2 SFDVKD come from the germline V gene. CDR3 sequence: CATSSRGQETQYF. DNA for the CDR3: TGTGCCACCAGTTCGAGGGGACAAGAGACCCAGTACTTC.

The chain uses TRBV12-3 or TRBV12-4 and TRBJ2-1, with TRBD2 matching 9 bases. V was clipped by 1 base and J by 15 bases; unmatched bases: 13. The CDR3 totals 15 residues. The CDR3 DNA sequence: TGTGCCAGCAGTTTAGTCGCGGGAGGGCCTCAGCGTCGGTTCTTC. It specifies CASSLVAGGPQRRFF.

This clonotype was counted many times. This sequence joins TRBV2 and TRBJ2-7; D may match TRBD1 or TRBD2 (5 bases each). Trimming left V 5 bases short and J 4 bases short, with 12 bases between. Germline CDR1 is SNHLY and CDR2 is FYNNEI. This CDR3 region has 13 residues. This chain's CDR3 is CASSTGPGYEQYF. CDR3 sequence (DNA): TGTGCCAGCAGTACGGGACCGGGGTACGAGCAGTACTTC.

J is TRBJ2-1 and V is TRBV6-1; D gene unclear. Trimming left V 6 bases short and J 0 bases short, with 6 bases between. CDR1 MNHNS and CDR2 SASEGT come from the germline V gene. CDR3 length: 13 residues. The CDR3 region is CASRSDSYNEQFF. DNA for the CDR3: TGTGCCAGCAGGAGCGACTCCTACAATGAGCAGTTCTTC.

The rearrangement uses TRBV9 and TRBJ2-7, with D perhaps TRBD1 (5 bases). This CDR3 is built from 16 residues. Per germline, CDR1 SGDLS and CDR2 YYNGEE. The V gene lost 3 bases and the J gene lost 5 bases, with 21 bases spanning the gap. The chain's CDR3 is CASSARSRGGLDEQYF. CDR3 in DNA: TGTGCCAGCAGCGCCCGGAGTAGGGGCGGCCTGGACGAGCAGTACTTC.

The V gene is TRBV30, the J gene TRBJ2-3; D perhaps matches TRBD2 (6 bases). Germline assignment: CDR1 GTSNPN and CDR2 SVGIG (reference sequence). V gave up 2 bases and J gave up 8 bases, with 8 bases separating them. The CDR3 has 11 amino acids. The CDR3 spells CAWSSGVTQYF. The CDR3 DNA reads TGTGCCTGGAGTTCGGGGGTTACGCAGTATTTT.

In its sample, this clonotype was seen a few times. The chain recombines TRBV5-1 with TRBJ1-2; 9 positions agree with TRBD1. With V trimmed by 3 bases and J by 8 bases, 5 bases remained unmatched. The CDR3 extends over 13 amino acids. Germline V gives CDR1 SGHRS, CDR2 YFSETQ. The CDR3 coding sequence is TGCGCCAGCAGCTCGGACAGGGGATCAGGCTACACCTTC. It encodes CASSSDRGSGYTF.

The V call is TRBV20-1, the J call TRBJ2-1; D ambiguous. Deletions cut 1 base from V and 1 base from J, with 11 bases between. The CDR3 extends over 15 amino acids. CDR1 and CDR2 from the germline V gene are DFQATT and SNEGSKA (reference sequence). This CDR3 reads CSARARLLSYNEQFF. CDR3 DNA sequence: TGCAGTGCTAGAGCCAGACTCCTATCCTACAATGAGCAGTTCTTC.

This clonotype was counted between two and nine times. The genes are TRBV12-3 or TRBV12-4 and TRBJ2-7; TRBD1 aligns across 8 bases. This CDR3 is 14 amino acids long. V gave up 4 bases and J gave up 7 bases; unmatched junction bases: 9. For the CDR3, the DNA is TGTGCCAGCAGTTCCACGACAGGGGCTGGGGAGCAGTACTTC. Its protein product is CASSSTTGAGEQYF.

The chain links TRBV6-1 to TRBJ1-3, with 10 bases fitting TRBD1. The J segment lost 4 bases and the V segment lost 6 bases, leaving 3 bases of the junction unmatched. The CDR3 length is 14 residues. Germline lookup yields CDR1 MNHNS and CDR2 SASEGT. The chain's CDR3 is CASSRTGGGNTIYF. CDR3 sequence (DNA): TGTGCCAGCAGCCGGACAGGGGGAGGAAACACCATATATTTT.

This clonotype has only a few counts. V gene TRBV2 combines with J gene TRBJ1-6, with D unresolved. V lost 4 bases, J lost 7 bases, and 11 bases lay in between. The CDR3 spans 14 residues. CDR1 is SNHLY, CDR2 FYNNEI, per germline. CDR3 protein: CASSVGGQNSPLHF. The DNA for the CDR3 is TGTGCCAGCAGTGTAGGAGGGCAGAATTCACCCCTCCACTTT.

This clonotype was seen a few times. The chain carries TRBV5-1 and TRBJ2-1; 8 bases match TRBD1. The CDR3 has 17 residues. From germline, CDR1 is SGHRS and CDR2 YFSETQ. Germline trimming cut 2 bases from V and 3 bases from J; bases unmatched to any gene: 10. DNA of the CDR3: TGCGCCAGCAGCTTAGAGACGGGGACAGGACTCTACAATGAGCAGTTCTTC. Translated, it gives CASSLETGTGLYNEQFF.

The chain employs TRBV5-8 and TRBJ1-5, with TRBD1 as a possible D gene (5 bases). Trimming took off 0 bases at V and 7 bases at J, with 8 bases between the two ends. The CDR3 is 13 residues long. Germline CDR1 reads SGHTS; CDR2 reads YDEGEE. DNA for the CDR3: TGTGCCAGCAGCTTGGACAGGCTGCAGCCCCAGCATTTT. Translation: CASSLDRLQPQHF. Using reference TRBV5-8 and TRBJ1-5 for the parts outside the CDR3, the full variable domain is EAGVTQSPTHLIKTRGQQATLRCSPISGHTSVYWYQQALGLGLQFLLWYDEGEERNRGNFPPRFSGRQFPNYSSELNVNALELEDSALYLCASSLDRLQPQHFGDGTRLSIL.

The J gene is TRBJ1-5, the V gene TRBV7-2; TRBD1 agrees at 8 bases. CDR3 size: 15 residues. Trimming cost V 4 bases and J 3 bases; bases outside gene matches: 5. Germline V gene data show CDR1 as SGHTA and CDR2 as FQGNSA. CDR3 coding DNA: TGTGCCAGCAGCTGGACAGGGCGGAACAATCAGCCCCAGCATTTT. Its protein is CASSWTGRNNQPQHF.

This clonotype was seen more than once but under ten times. V usage is TRBV21-1 and J usage is TRBJ2-7; the table assigns TRBD2, which was not confirmed against the DNA. TRBV21-1 is marked as a pseudogene. This CDR3 spans 14 amino acids. The chain's CDR3 is CASSTGTSGYEQYF. Written as DNA, the CDR3 is TGTGCCAGCAGCACCGGGACTAGCGGCTACGAGCAGTACTTC.

The chain joins TRBV5-6 to TRBJ1-1; D is undetermined. This CDR3 comprises 15 residues. Deletions cut 4 bases from V and 1 base from J, with 14 bases between. Germline V gene sequence: CDR1 SGHDT, CDR2 YYEEEE. The DNA for the CDR3 is TGTGCCAGCAGCGGAATCCGGGATAGGAACACTGAAGCTTTCTTT. Amino acids: CASSGIRDRNTEAFF.

Remarks on this clonotype: A read error is possible here, since a much larger clone lies one base away. J is TRBJ1-2 and V is TRBV12-3 or TRBV12-4; D not certain. The V and J ends lost 6 bases and 8 bases respectively, with 10 bases between them. This CDR3 region has 11 residues. CDR3 residues: CASSSRWGYTF. The CDR3 coding sequence is TGTGCCAGCAGCTCTCGTTGGGGCTACACCTTC.

The CDR3 sequence is CSALSGWTSGSEQYF. CDR3 bases: TGCAGTGCTCTATCTGGGTGGACTAGCGGATCCGAGCAGTACTTC. The rearrangement joins TRBV20-1 to TRBJ2-7; 10 bases are a match to TRBD2. V gave up 5 bases and J gave up 6 bases; unmatched junction bases: 13. CDR3 size: 15 residues. CDR1 DFQATT and CDR2 SNEGSKA come from the germline V gene (reference sequence).

This clonotype was picked up a small number of times. The J gene is TRBJ2-7, the V gene TRBV12-3 or TRBV12-4; TRBD1 is a possible D gene (6 bases). The CDR3 runs 12 residues. Trimming pared 8 bases from V and 2 bases from J, leaving 10 bases between. The CDR3 protein is CASQGWTYEQYF. In DNA, the CDR3 is TGTGCCAGCCAGGGGTGGACCTACGAGCAGTACTTC.

This clonotype was counted ten times or more. The chain has TRBV5-1 and TRBJ2-5; 8 bases line up with TRBD1. J was trimmed by 3 bases and V by 0 bases; bases with no gene match: 4. Germline values: CDR1 SGHRS, CDR2 YFSETQ. The CDR3 consists of 15 residues. This CDR3 reads CASSLAAGGEETQYF. CDR3 coding DNA: TGCGCCAGCAGCTTGGCCGCAGGGGGCGAAGAGACCCAGTACTTC.